This is a list of T cell receptor beta chains from one sample in a study of shared clonotypes between healthy human individuals. Clones were sequenced by immunoSEQ multiplex PCR, and TCRdb holds only the in-frame ones, with some missing. The sample lists about 460,000 clones; roughly three quarters were seen once. Specimen: PBMCs. The receptors originated from a woman aged 40 to 49 in good health. Some clones in this sample may be carry-over from other donors' samples. Each CDR3 is given with its conserved first and last residue. Each record gives: J gene, clone size, V gene, D gene, CDR3 protein, CDR3 DNA. The D gene is left open where the match is weak. A row's size may be missing; if present it is once, few, many or a size class.

TRBJ2-1 few TRBV11-3 NA CASSQKVAGSYNEQFF TGTGCCAGCAGCCAGAAAGTGGCAGGGTCCTACAATGAGCAGTTCTTC
TRBJ1-3 NA TRBV11-1 NA CASSLDSLSGNTIYF TGTGCCAGCAGCCTGGACAGCCTCTCTGGAAACACCATATATTTT
TRBJ2-2 NA TRBV7-3 NA CASSLQGANTGELFF TGTGCCAGCAGCTTACAGGGCGCGAACACCGGGGAGCTGTTTTTT
TRBJ1-3 many TRBV9 NA CASSASGGRNSGNTIYF TGTGCCAGCAGCGCCTCGGGGGGGCGCAACTCTGGAAACACCATATATTTT
TRBJ1-3 many TRBV2 NA CASSYTGPSLSGNTIYF TGTGCCAGCAGTTATACAGGGCCCTCACTCTCTGGAAACACCATATATTTT
TRBJ2-3 NA TRBV5-1 TRBD2 CASSLGLAGVINADTQYF TGCGCCAGCAGCTTGGGTTTAGCGGGAGTTATAAATGCAGATACGCAGTATTTT
TRBJ2-5 NA TRBV5-1 NA CASNREGRETQYF TGCGCCAGCAATCGTGAGGGGAGAGAGACCCAGTACTTC
TRBJ1-1 NA TRBV6-6 NA CASSYGAPLNTEAFF TGTGCCAGCAGTTACGGGGCACCTTTGAACACTGAAGCTTTCTTT
TRBJ1-1 NA TRBV27 NA CASSLGLTNTEAFF TGTGCCAGCAGTTTGGGCCTAACGAACACTGAAGCTTTCTTT
TRBJ2-5 few TRBV7-2 NA CASSLATWQETQYF TGTGCCAGCAGCTTAGCGACATGGCAAGAGACCCAGTACTTC
TRBJ2-7 NA TRBV2 TRBD2 CASSVTSGGPYEQYF TGTGCCAGCAGTGTGACTAGCGGGGGGCCCTACGAGCAGTACTTC
TRBJ1-1 NA TRBV7-3 NA CASSLTEGSEAFF TGTGCCAGCAGCTTAACGGAAGGGAGTGAAGCTTTCTTT
TRBJ2-3 NA TRBV7-2 NA CASSSFSVPGQYF TGTGCCAGCAGCTCCTTCTCAGTACCAGGGCAGTATTTT
TRBJ1-4 NA TRBV5-5 NA CASSLVATNEKLFF TGTGCCAGCAGCTTAGTAGCAACTAATGAAAAACTGTTTTTT
TRBJ1-5 NA TRBV4-2 TRBD1 CASSHQDRGGNQPQHF TGTGCCAGCAGCCACCAGGACAGGGGCGGCAATCAGCCCCAGCATTTT
TRBJ2-2 few TRBV29-1 NA CSVVAAVNTGELFF TGCAGCGTTGTAGCAGCGGTGAACACCGGGGAGCTGTTTTTT
TRBJ2-7 NA TRBV28 NA CASSPDRLQLSYEQYF TGTGCCAGCAGTCCGGACAGACTACAACTTTCCTACGAGCAGTACTTC
TRBJ1-1 NA TRBV29-1 TRBD1 CSGRTGGTEAFF TGCAGCGGCAGAACAGGGGGGACTGAAGCTTTCTTT
TRBJ2-1 NA TRBV6-1 TRBD2 CASHVGWGGYNEQFF TGTGCCAGCCACGTTGGGTGGGGGGGGTACAATGAGCAGTTCTTC
TRBJ2-2 NA TRBV5-1 TRBD1 CASSAQGAGNTGELFF TGCGCCAGCAGCGCACAGGGGGCGGGGAACACCGGGGAGCTGTTTTTT
TRBJ2-7 once TRBV4-2 NA CASSQGRGGREQYF TGTGCCAGCAGCCAGGGGCGAGGAGGGAGAGAGCAGTACTTC
TRBJ2-7 NA TRBV11-1 NA CASSLGSGSGHEQYF TGTGCCAGCAGCTTAGGGAGCGGTTCCGGTCACGAGCAGTACTTC
TRBJ2-7 once TRBV11-1 NA CASSVVDRREQYF TGTGCCAGCAGCGTGGTTGACAGGCGCGAGCAGTACTTC
TRBJ1-2 few TRBV4-3 NA CASSQHTAVPGRSNF TGCGCCAGCAGCCAGCACACCGCCGTGCCGGGACGGTCAAACTTC
TRBJ1-5 NA TRBV30 NA CAWSANRVYQPQHF TGTGCCTGGAGCGCAAACAGGGTGTATCAGCCCCAGCATTTT
TRBJ1-1 NA TRBV10-2 NA CASSDWARYTEAFF TGCGCCAGCAGTGATTGGGCGAGGTACACTGAAGCTTTCTTT
TRBJ2-1 NA TRBV27 TRBD2 CASSSRPLAGGRGNEQFF TGTGCCAGCAGTTCCAGACCCCTAGCGGGAGGAAGGGGGAATGAGCAGTTCTTC
TRBJ2-1 NA TRBV30 NA CAWSVIGYSMEQFF TGTGCCTGGAGTGTGATTGGCTACTCCATGGAGCAGTTCTTC
TRBJ1-4 NA TRBV10-3 NA CAISERQGTNEKLFF TGTGCCATCAGTGAGAGGCAGGGTACTAATGAAAAACTGTTTTTT
TRBJ2-5 NA TRBV7-2 NA CASSPGPQETQYF TGTGCCAGCAGCCCGGGGCCGCAAGAGACCCAGTACTTC
TRBJ2-5 NA TRBV29-1 TRBD2 CSTRLAGAETQYF TGCAGCACCCGACTAGCGGGAGCAGAGACCCAGTACTTC
TRBJ1-2 NA TRBV2 NA CASRGQSGDGYTF TGTGCCAGCAGAGGACAGTCTGGGGATGGCTACACCTTC
TRBJ2-5 NA TRBV4-1 NA CASSQVFAETQYF TGCGCCAGCAGCCAAGTTTTCGCCGAGACCCAGTACTTC
TRBJ2-5 NA TRBV4-3 TRBD2 CASSPGGLAGTQETQYF TGCGCCAGCAGCCCAGGCGGACTAGCGGGGACCCAAGAGACCCAGTACTTC
TRBJ2-7 NA TRBV28 NA CASDPGGYEQYF TGTGCCAGCGATCCAGGGGGGTACGAGCAGTACTTC
TRBJ1-1 NA TRBV27 TRBD1 CASSFGTTGGEAFF TGTGCCAGCAGTTTCGGAACTACAGGGGGTGAAGCTTTCTTT
TRBJ2-7 NA TRBV11-2 NA CASSSVLEQYF TGTGCCAGCAGCTCGGTCCTCGAGCAGTACTTC
TRBJ2-3 NA TRBV5-1 TRBD2 CASSQTSGLGTQYF TGCGCCAGCAGCCAGACTAGCGGGTTGGGTACGCAGTATTTT
TRBJ1-4 once TRBV28 NA CASSRAGGDRINEKLFF TGTGCCAGCAGTCGGGCGGGGGGAGACAGGATAAATGAAAAACTGTTTTTT
TRBJ2-1 NA TRBV11-3 TRBD1 CASSPGTGIEDEQFF TGTGCCAGCAGCCCCGGGACAGGGATCGAGGATGAGCAGTTCTTC
TRBJ2-6 many TRBV27 NA CASSSQGPDSGANVLTF TGTGCCAGCAGTTCTCAGGGCCCCGACTCTGGGGCCAACGTCCTGACTTTC
TRBJ1-3 NA TRBV18 NA CASSPRPEGAHGNTIYF TGTGCCAGCTCACCAAGGCCAGAGGGTGCTCATGGAAACACCATATATTTT
TRBJ2-7 NA TRBV7-2 NA CASSFSAALSYEQYF TGTGCCAGCAGCTTCTCGGCAGCACTTTCCTACGAGCAGTACTTC
TRBJ2-1 once TRBV27 TRBD2 CASTGGRSYNEQFF TGTGCCAGCACGGGCGGGAGGTCCTACAATGAGCAGTTCTTC
TRBJ2-7 NA TRBV29-1 NA CSVASGQIYEQYF TGCAGCGTTGCCTCGGGGCAGATTTACGAGCAGTACTTC
TRBJ1-1 many TRBV7-2 NA CASRSGSPTEAFF TGTGCCAGCAGATCCGGGTCCCCCACTGAAGCTTTCTTT
TRBJ2-7 NA TRBV19 NA CASLRVHEQYF TGTGCCAGCCTCCGTGTCCACGAGCAGTACTTC
TRBJ2-1 NA TRBV5-1 TRBD2 CASSLGLLAGDDEQFF TGCGCCAGCAGCTTAGGTCTACTAGCGGGAGATGATGAGCAGTTCTTC
TRBJ2-3 NA TRBV7-9 NA CASGQISTDTQYF TGTGCCAGTGGACAGATTAGCACAGATACGCAGTATTTT
TRBJ2-7 few TRBV5-1 TRBD1 CASSSSGGYEQYF TGCGCCAGCAGCTCTTCAGGGGGTTACGAGCAGTACTTC
TRBJ1-4 NA TRBV7-8 TRBD1 CASSHPGQGNEKLFF TGTGCCAGCAGCCACCCGGGACAGGGGAATGAAAAACTGTTTTTT
TRBJ2-7 NA TRBV11-2 NA CASSLDLVPYEQYF TGTGCCAGCAGCTTAGATCTAGTGCCCTACGAGCAGTACTTC
TRBJ2-1 NA TRBV18 NA CASSPLGQTPNEQFF TGTGCCAGCTCACCACTTGGACAGACCCCCAATGAGCAGTTCTTC